This T cell receptor (beta chain) derives from a study of T cell changes during pregnancy in multiple sclerosis. Trimming removed 6 bases from V and 5 bases from J; junction bases left unmatched: 9. The CDR3 is made up of 15 amino acids. The germline CDR1 and CDR2 sequences are MNHEY and SVGAGI. Only in-frame clones appear in the TCRdb table, and some are missing; sequencing was by immunoSEQ multiplex PCR. The table has about 36,000 clones, about 92% seen once. The source of this sequence is a female donor with multiple sclerosis, enrolled in a pregnancy study. This specimen was CD4+ T cells from peripheral blood mononuclear cells, taken after pregnancy. The J gene is TRBJ2-7, the V gene TRBV6-5; TRBD1 agrees at 11 bases. CDR3 in DNA: TGTGCCAGCAGAAGCCGGGGACAGGGGGAACACGAGCAGTACTTC. The encoded protein is CASRSRGQGEHEQYF.